A single T cell receptor (beta chain) is shown here with its context. Its target antigen remains unknown. Per-base qualities were not stored, and no clone one base away is much larger. This sample was included in a study of shared clonotypes between healthy human individuals (dated by TCRdb to 2019 to 2021). About the full investigation: Two women and a few men aged 18 to 49 years were included in the cohort. Between about 0.8 and 9.5 billion PBMCs per donor were obtained by leukapheresis. For each donor, CD4 naive and CD4 memory were each run on three plates, CD8 naive on two plates, and CD8 memory on one plate. To estimate repertoire size and how much clonotypes are shared between individuals, the study performed deep sequencing of blood TCR repertoires from five healthy adults. To increase sequencing depth and limit assay-specific biases, different laboratories used diverse techniques to prepare libraries and sequence TCR repertoires. Summary of the overall study and its limitations: Sampling was restricted to blood, and TCR repertoires in tissue are likely to differ from TCR repertoires in blood. Naive subsets generally had larger estimated clonotype richness than memory subsets did. Compared with non-shared clonotypes, the clonotypes found in all four sorted-subset donors had higher generation probabilities. When a handful of donors were compared, the shared fraction of clonotypes was about 5% for naive CD4, around 3.6% for naive CD8, 2.3% for memory CD4, and under 0.5% for memory CD8. Pairwise subsampling indicated that sequencing depth was expected to affect the degree of clonotype sharing among donors. Because the study included a small number of donors, the genetic and exposure-history diversity represented was limited. Incomplete sequencing was indicated by rarefaction of sorted-subset datasets, despite the large sequencing depth.

TCR CDR3 regions were amplified from genomic DNA by multiplex PCR using the deep immunoSEQ assay. Genomic DNA extracted from each cell subset was distributed evenly over all wells of several immunoSEQ 96-well plates, and each plate served as one replicate. For sorted subsets, each replicate PCR was loaded with approximately 0.2 ug genomic DNA, equivalent to 25,000 to 30,000 T cell genomes. Purified libraries were measured with a Qubit 3.0 fluorometer, size-checked on a Bioanalyzer 2100, and measured again with the KAPA Library Quantification kit. Every immunoSEQ 96-well plate was sequenced on a dedicated single-read 150-cycle Illumina NextSeq 550 flow cell. The authors processed their data as follows. Because the immunoSEQ output held only junctional sequences and lacked quality scores, the filtering could not match the filtering applied to full-length reads. To assign V/J genes and CDR3, sequences were annotated against IMGT germline references using PyIR, a Python wrapper for IgBLAST v1.9. Any read was removed if the V/J assignment was weak (E-value above 1e-6), the CDR3 was missing, or the read contained stop codons, out-of-frame junctions, or ambiguous translated residues. V3J clonotypes were defined by identical inferred V gene, J gene, and CDR3 amino acid sequence. Percentage overlap between repertoires was computed as shared unique clonotypes divided by the size of the smaller repertoire. Richness of each repertoire was evaluated using RTK rarefaction, the Chao1 estimator, and Recon v2.1 estimates of unobserved clonotypes. For all TCRbeta clonotypes obtained by the gDNA method from several donors, generation probabilities were computed with OLGA. The immuneACCESS repertoire file appears here via TCRdb, limited to in-frame rearrangements. These files lack a portion of the clones; in checked studies, under half of the deficit traces to unresolved V genes, and the cause of the others is not known. V and J calls and clone size come straight from that table; D and trimming were deduced from the DNA. This sample is represented by millions of clones; around 90% of them were singletons. The biggest ten clones account for roughly 0.15% of the sample.

Its CDR3 holds 16 amino acids, cysteine through phenylalanine. Just CDR3 DNA is preserved here, 48 bases in frame from base 1. The germline V gene yields MGHRA for CDR1 and YSYEKL for CDR2. V loses 0 bases of germline sequence and J loses 0 bases, and the interval between the two ends is 12 bases. The donors were healthy, HIV-negative adults with no recently reported acute infections or vaccinations. Only Caucasian adults living in Nashville, Tennessee, USA were represented among the donors. CD4+ T cells were enriched by magnetic negative selection; naive cells were then positively selected on CD45RA, and the negative fraction formed the memory subset. Blood was collected by leukapheresis, and PBMCs were isolated by Ficoll-Histopaque density gradient centrifugation and then cryopreserved in liquid nitrogen vapor phase. Analytical flow cytometry was used to check the purity and quantity of each magnetically sorted T cell population. Genomic DNA was isolated from every sorted fraction and measured by UV absorbance on a Nanodrop 2000c.

The V gene is TRBV4-1 and the J gene is TRBJ2-7; the D gene is perhaps TRBD1, on 5 matching bases. The clonotype comes from a man aged 18 to 30 in good health. Source material: naive CD4+ T cells sorted from blood. The cell subset or site label corresponds to: CD45RA+ positively selected. The CDR3 protein: CASSQDNDRTSYEQYF. The bases read TGCGCCAGCAGCCAAGATAATGACAGAACCTCCTACGAGCAGTACTTC.